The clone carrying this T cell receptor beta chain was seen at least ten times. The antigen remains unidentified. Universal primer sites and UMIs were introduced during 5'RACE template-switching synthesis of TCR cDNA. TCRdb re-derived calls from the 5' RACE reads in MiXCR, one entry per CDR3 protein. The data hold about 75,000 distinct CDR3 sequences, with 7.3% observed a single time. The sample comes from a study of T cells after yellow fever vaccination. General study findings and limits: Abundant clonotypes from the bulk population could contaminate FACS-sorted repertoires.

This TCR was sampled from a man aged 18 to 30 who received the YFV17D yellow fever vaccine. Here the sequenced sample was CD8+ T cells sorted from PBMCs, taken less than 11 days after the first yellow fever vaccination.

In nucleotides, the CDR3 is TGCGCCAGCAGCCTCGTCGGGTGGACAGATACGCAGTATTTT. Translating gives CASSLVGWTDTQYF. V gene TRBV5-1 combines with J gene TRBJ2-3; the D is unclear. V lost 4 bases to trimming and J lost 3 bases, with 12 bases between them. The CDR3 loop spans 14 amino acids. From germline, CDR1 is SGHRS and CDR2 YFSETQ. Supplemented by reference TRBV5-1 and TRBJ2-3, the full variable domain reads KAGVTQTPRYLIKTRGQQVTLSCSPISGHRSVSWYQQTPGQGLQFLFEYFSETQRNKGNFPGRFSGRQFSNSRSEMNVSTLELGDSALYLCASSLVGWTDTQYFGPGTRLTVL.